This is a list of T cell receptor beta chains from one sample in a study of shared clonotypes between healthy human individuals. Assay used: immunoSEQ multiplex PCR; TCRdb lists only in-frame clones, some missing. The sample holds approximately 2,000,000 clones, just under 95% seen once. Sequencing was done on a sample of naive CD8+ T cells from PBMCs. The receptors originated from a man aged 18-30 years in good health. Some clones in this sample may be carry-over from other donors' samples. Each CDR3 is given with its conserved first and last residue. A D gene is named only where the DNA matches it firmly. Clone size is shown for a subset of rows, as once, few, many or a class of expanded clone.

abundance: -
d_gene: TRBD2
j_gene: TRBJ2-1
v_gene: TRBV28
CDR3aa: CASSFGAGPYNEQFF
CDR3nt: TGTGCCAGCAGTTTCGGAGCGGGGCCCTACAATGAGCAGTTCTTC

abundance: once
d_gene: -
j_gene: TRBJ2-3
v_gene: TRBV7-9
CDR3aa: CASSLGVGEADTQYF
CDR3nt: TGTGCCAGCAGCTTAGGCGTAGGGGAAGCAGACACGCAGTATTTT

abundance: -
d_gene: TRBD1
j_gene: TRBJ2-1
v_gene: TRBV11-2
CDR3aa: CASSSGQGRGGRYNEQFF
CDR3nt: TGTGCCAGCAGCTCGGGACAGGGACGGGGTGGTCGTTACAATGAGCAGTTCTTC

abundance: -
d_gene: TRBD2
j_gene: TRBJ2-7
v_gene: TRBV4-3
CDR3aa: CASSHGTSGIDEQYF
CDR3nt: TGCGCCAGCAGCCACGGGACTAGCGGGATAGACGAGCAGTACTTC

abundance: -
d_gene: -
j_gene: TRBJ1-1
v_gene: TRBV14
CDR3aa: CASSQVTGVSTEAFF
CDR3nt: TGTGCCAGCAGCCAAGTTACGGGGGTGAGCACTGAAGCTTTCTTT

abundance: -
d_gene: -
j_gene: TRBJ1-5
v_gene: TRBV10-3
CDR3aa: CAISELDRSNQPQHF
CDR3nt: TGTGCCATCAGTGAACTGGACAGATCCAATCAGCCCCAGCATTTT

abundance: -
d_gene: TRBD1
j_gene: TRBJ2-7
v_gene: TRBV7-8
CDR3aa: CASSLPGQGRLNSYEQYF
CDR3nt: TGTGCCAGCAGCTTACCGGGACAGGGGCGATTAAACTCCTACGAGCAGTACTTC

abundance: -
d_gene: TRBD1
j_gene: TRBJ1-5
v_gene: TRBV6-6
CDR3aa: CASRRDRGGNQPQHF
CDR3nt: TGTGCCAGCAGAAGGGACAGGGGCGGCAATCAGCCCCAGCATTTT

abundance: -
d_gene: -
j_gene: TRBJ2-7
v_gene: TRBV5-4
CDR3aa: CASSLSGEQYF
CDR3nt: TGTGCCAGCAGCTTGTCCGGCGAGCAGTACTTC

abundance: -
d_gene: TRBD1
j_gene: TRBJ1-4
v_gene: TRBV4-3
CDR3aa: CASSPAEAGMTGFNEKLFF
CDR3nt: TGCGCCAGCAGCCCAGCCGAGGCGGGAATGACAGGGTTTAATGAAAAACTGTTTTTT

abundance: -
d_gene: -
j_gene: TRBJ2-7
v_gene: TRBV19
CDR3aa: CASQSDIGYEQYF
CDR3nt: TGTGCCAGTCAGTCCGACATAGGCTACGAGCAGTACTTC

abundance: -
d_gene: TRBD1
j_gene: TRBJ2-2
v_gene: TRBV27
CDR3aa: CASSLRTGAITGELFF
CDR3nt: TGTGCCAGCAGTTTGCGGACAGGGGCCATCACCGGGGAGCTGTTTTTT

abundance: -
d_gene: TRBD2
j_gene: TRBJ2-5
v_gene: TRBV4-1
CDR3aa: CASSQVGLEETQYF
CDR3nt: TGCGCCAGCAGCCAAGTGGGACTAGAGGAGACCCAGTACTTC

abundance: -
d_gene: TRBD1
j_gene: TRBJ1-2
v_gene: TRBV4-3
CDR3aa: CASSQRTGGRNYGYTF
CDR3nt: TGCGCCAGCAGCCAAAGGACAGGGGGACGCAACTATGGCTACACCTTC

abundance: once
d_gene: -
j_gene: TRBJ2-1
v_gene: TRBV7-9
CDR3aa: CASSSDLRTYNEQFF
CDR3nt: TGTGCCAGCAGCTCGGACTTGCGTACCTACAATGAGCAGTTCTTC

abundance: -
d_gene: -
j_gene: TRBJ2-3
v_gene: TRBV9
CDR3aa: CASSVPWDTDTQYF
CDR3nt: TGTGCCAGCAGCGTACCGTGGGACACAGATACGCAGTATTTT

abundance: -
d_gene: -
j_gene: TRBJ2-7
v_gene: TRBV28
CDR3aa: CASSLFGDTQLAQYF
CDR3nt: TGTGCCAGCAGTTTATTTGGGGACACCCAACTAGCTCAGTACTTC

abundance: -
d_gene: TRBD2
j_gene: TRBJ2-7
v_gene: TRBV6-1
CDR3aa: CASSDPTSGMFDEQYF
CDR3nt: TGTGCCAGCAGTGACCCGACTAGCGGGATGTTTGACGAGCAGTACTTC

abundance: -
d_gene: TRBD1
j_gene: TRBJ2-7
v_gene: TRBV7-9
CDR3aa: CASSLKPGQADEQYF
CDR3nt: TGTGCCAGCAGCTTGAAACCGGGACAGGCGGACGAGCAGTACTTC

abundance: -
d_gene: -
j_gene: TRBJ2-1
v_gene: TRBV6-5
CDR3aa: CASSLAPGSYNEQFF
CDR3nt: TGTGCCAGCAGCCTAGCTCCTGGGTCCTACAATGAGCAGTTCTTC

abundance: -
d_gene: TRBD2
j_gene: TRBJ2-1
v_gene: TRBV6-1
CDR3aa: CASSILAVSYNEQFF
CDR3nt: TGTGCCAGCAGTATCCTAGCGGTCTCCTACAATGAGCAGTTCTTC

abundance: -
d_gene: TRBD2
j_gene: TRBJ2-7
v_gene: TRBV7-8
CDR3aa: CASSLIGGGLAGAYYEQYF
CDR3nt: TGTGCCAGCAGCTTAATAGGGGGAGGACTAGCGGGAGCCTATTACGAGCAGTACTTC

abundance: once
d_gene: TRBD1
j_gene: TRBJ1-1
v_gene: TRBV27
CDR3aa: CASSLYRGSYTEAFF
CDR3nt: TGTGCCAGCAGTTTGTACAGGGGGAGTTACACTGAAGCTTTCTTT

abundance: -
d_gene: -
j_gene: TRBJ2-1
v_gene: TRBV27
CDR3aa: CASRLGTGEQFF
CDR3nt: TGTGCCAGCAGGCTCGGGACGGGTGAGCAGTTCTTC

abundance: -
d_gene: -
j_gene: TRBJ1-2
v_gene: TRBV4-1
CDR3aa: CASSPTSTEHYGYTF
CDR3nt: TGCGCCAGCAGCCCCACTTCGACAGAGCACTATGGCTACACCTTC